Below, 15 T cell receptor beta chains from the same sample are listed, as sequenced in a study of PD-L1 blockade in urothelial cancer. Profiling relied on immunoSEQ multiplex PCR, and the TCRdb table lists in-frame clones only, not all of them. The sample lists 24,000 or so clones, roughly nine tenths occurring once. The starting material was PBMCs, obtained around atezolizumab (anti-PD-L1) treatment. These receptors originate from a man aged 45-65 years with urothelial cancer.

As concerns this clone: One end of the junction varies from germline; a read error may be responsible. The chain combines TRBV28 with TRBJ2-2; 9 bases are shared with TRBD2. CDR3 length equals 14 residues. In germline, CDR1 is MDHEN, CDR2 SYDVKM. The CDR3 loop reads CASSLAGGTGGLFF. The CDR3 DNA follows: TGTGCCAGCAGTTTAGCGGGAGGGACCGGGGGGCTGTTTTTT.

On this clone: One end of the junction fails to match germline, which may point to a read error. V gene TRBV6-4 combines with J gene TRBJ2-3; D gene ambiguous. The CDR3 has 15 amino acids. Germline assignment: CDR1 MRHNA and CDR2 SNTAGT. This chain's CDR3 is CASSASQTPSETQYF. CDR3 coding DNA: TGTGCCAGCAGTGCGTCCCAGACTCCGTCAGAAACGCAGTATTTT.

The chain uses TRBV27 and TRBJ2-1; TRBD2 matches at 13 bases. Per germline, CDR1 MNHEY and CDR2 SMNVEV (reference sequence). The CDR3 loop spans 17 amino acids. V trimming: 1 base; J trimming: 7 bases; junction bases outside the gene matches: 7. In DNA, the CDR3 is TGTGCCAGCAGTTTATTCGGCGGACTAGCGGGAGCTAATGAGCAGTTCTTC. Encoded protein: CASSLFGGLAGANEQFF.

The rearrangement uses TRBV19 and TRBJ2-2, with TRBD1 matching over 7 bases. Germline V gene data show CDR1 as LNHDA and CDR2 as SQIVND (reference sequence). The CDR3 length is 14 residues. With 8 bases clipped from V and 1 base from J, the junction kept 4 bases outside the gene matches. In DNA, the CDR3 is TGTGCCAGTTATAGACAGGGGAACACCGGGGAGCTGTTTTTT. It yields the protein CASYRQGNTGELFF.

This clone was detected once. This chain's CDR3 is CASSEQRGTNEKLFF. The CDR3 DNA reads TGTGCCAGCAGTGAACAAAGGGGGACTAATGAAAAACTGTTTTTT. V usage is TRBV6-1 and J usage is TRBJ1-4; D is possibly TRBD1 (6 bases). Trimming removed 2 bases from V and 2 bases from J, with 9 bases in between. Per germline, CDR1 MNHNS and CDR2 SASEGT. The CDR3 has 15 amino acids.

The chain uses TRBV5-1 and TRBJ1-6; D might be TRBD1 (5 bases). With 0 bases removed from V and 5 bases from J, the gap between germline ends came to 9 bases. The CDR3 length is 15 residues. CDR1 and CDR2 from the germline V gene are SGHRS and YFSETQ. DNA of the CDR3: TGCGCCAGCAGCTTGGCCGCAGGGAATAATTCACCCCTCCACTTT. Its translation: CASSLAAGNNSPLHF. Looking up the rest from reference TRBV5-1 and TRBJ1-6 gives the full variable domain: KAGVTQTPRYLIKTRGQQVTLSCSPISGHRSVSWYQQTPGQGLQFLFEYFSETQRNKGNFPGRFSGRQFSNSRSEMNVSTLELGDSALYLCASSLAAGNNSPLHFGNGTRLTVT.

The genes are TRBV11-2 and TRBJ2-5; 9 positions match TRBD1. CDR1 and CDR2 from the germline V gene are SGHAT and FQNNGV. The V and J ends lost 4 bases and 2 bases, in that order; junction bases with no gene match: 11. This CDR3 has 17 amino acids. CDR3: CASSSPRGTGRQETQYF. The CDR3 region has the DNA TGTGCCAGCAGCTCCCCCAGGGGGACAGGGAGGCAAGAGACCCAGTACTTC.

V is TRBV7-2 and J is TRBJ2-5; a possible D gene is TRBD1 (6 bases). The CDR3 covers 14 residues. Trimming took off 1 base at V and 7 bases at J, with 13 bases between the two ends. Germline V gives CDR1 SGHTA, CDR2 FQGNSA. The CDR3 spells CASSLDGGAGTQYF. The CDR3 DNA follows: TGTGCCAGCAGCTTAGATGGGGGCGCGGGGACCCAGTACTTC.

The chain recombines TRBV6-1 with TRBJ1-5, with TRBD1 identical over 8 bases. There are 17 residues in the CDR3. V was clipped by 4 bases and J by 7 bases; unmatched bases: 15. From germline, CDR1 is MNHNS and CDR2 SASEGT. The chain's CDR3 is CASSGGGALGQGQPQHF. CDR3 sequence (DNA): TGTGCCAGCAGTGGGGGTGGGGCTTTAGGACAGGGACAGCCCCAGCATTTT.

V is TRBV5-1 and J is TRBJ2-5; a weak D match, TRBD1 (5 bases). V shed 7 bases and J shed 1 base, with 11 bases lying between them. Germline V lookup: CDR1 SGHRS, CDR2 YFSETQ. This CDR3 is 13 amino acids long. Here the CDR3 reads CASGAYFQETQYF. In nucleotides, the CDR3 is TGCGCCAGCGGGGCATACTTCCAAGAGACCCAGTACTTC.

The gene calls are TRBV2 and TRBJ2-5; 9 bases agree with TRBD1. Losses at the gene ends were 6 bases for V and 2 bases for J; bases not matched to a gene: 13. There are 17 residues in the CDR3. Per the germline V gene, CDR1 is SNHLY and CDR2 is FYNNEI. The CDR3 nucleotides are TGTGCCAGCAGCCGAGGCCCGGGACAGGGCTCACAAGAGACCCAGTACTTC. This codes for CASSRGPGQGSQETQYF.

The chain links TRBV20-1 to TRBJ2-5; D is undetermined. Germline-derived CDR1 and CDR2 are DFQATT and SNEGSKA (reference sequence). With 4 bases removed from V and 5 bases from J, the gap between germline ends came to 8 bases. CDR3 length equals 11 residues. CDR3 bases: TGCAGTGCTACTAACGGGGAGACCCAGTACTTC. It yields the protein CSATNGETQYF.

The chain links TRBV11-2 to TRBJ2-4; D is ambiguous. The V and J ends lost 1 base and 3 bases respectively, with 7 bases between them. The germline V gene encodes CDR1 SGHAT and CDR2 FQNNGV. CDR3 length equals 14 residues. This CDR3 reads CASSLGWLKNIQYF. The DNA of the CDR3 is TGTGCCAGCAGCTTAGGGTGGCTCAAAAACATTCAGTACTTC. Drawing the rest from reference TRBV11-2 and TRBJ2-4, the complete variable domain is EAGVAQSPRYKIIEKRQSVAFWCNPISGHATLYWYQQILGQGPKLLIQFQNNGVVDDSQLPKDRFSAERLKGVDSTLKIQPAKLEDSAVYLCASSLGWLKNIQYFGAGTRLSVL.

CDR3 sequence reads: CASSPWGTGPRSYEQYF. CDR3 bases: TGCGCCAGCAGTCCGTGGGGAACAGGTCCCCGCTCCTACGAGCAGTACTTC. V is TRBV23-1 and J is TRBJ2-7; TRBD1 is a possible D gene (5 bases). TRBV23-1 belongs to the ORF category, with a function that is uncertain. The CDR3 is 17 amino acids. Deletions cut 4 bases from V and 0 bases from J, with 19 bases between.

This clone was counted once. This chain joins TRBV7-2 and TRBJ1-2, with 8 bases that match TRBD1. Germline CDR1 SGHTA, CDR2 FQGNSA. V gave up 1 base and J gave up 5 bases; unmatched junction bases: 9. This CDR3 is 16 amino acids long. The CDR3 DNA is TGTGCCAGCAGCTTAGGTGGGACAGGCGGTCTTTATGGCTACACCTTC. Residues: CASSLGGTGGLYGYTF.